This T cell receptor beta chain stems from a study of T cells after yellow fever vaccination. As for the study in general: When fractions had low cell numbers, they were prepared with SMART-Seq v4 Ultra Low Input.

Conversion of TCR transcripts into cDNA relied on 5'RACE template switching, which added a universal primer site and UMIs. In TCRdb, the 5' RACE reads were re-called with MiXCR into one record per CDR3 protein. The sample has almost 600,000 distinct CDR3 sequences; approximately 12% are singletons. This clonotype showed up many times. The germline CDR1 and CDR2 sequences are LGHDT and YNNKEL (reference sequence). V was shortened by 5 bases and J by 3 bases, with 16 bases between the two germline ends. The CDR3 is made up of 16 amino acids. This chain connects TRBV3-1 to TRBJ1-4, with TRBD1 as a possible D gene (6 bases). The sequence came from a man aged 30 to 45 who received the YFV17D yellow fever vaccine. The sequences come from PBMCs, collected on the day of the yellow fever booster vaccination. CDR3 sequence reads: CASSYGTGTPNEKLFF. In DNA, the CDR3 is TGTGCCAGCAGCTACGGGACGGGGACACCTAATGAAAAACTGTTTTTT.